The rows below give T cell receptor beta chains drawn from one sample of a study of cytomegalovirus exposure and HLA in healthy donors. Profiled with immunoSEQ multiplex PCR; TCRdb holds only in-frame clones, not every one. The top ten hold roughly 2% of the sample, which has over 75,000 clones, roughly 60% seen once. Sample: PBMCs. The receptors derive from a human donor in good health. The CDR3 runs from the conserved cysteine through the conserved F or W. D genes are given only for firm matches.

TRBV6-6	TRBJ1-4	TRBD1	CASSYSGQGGREKLFF
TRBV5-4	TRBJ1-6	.	CASSFVGENSPLHF
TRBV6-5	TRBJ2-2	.	CASSYVIRVNTGELFF
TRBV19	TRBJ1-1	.	CASSILGSTAEAFF
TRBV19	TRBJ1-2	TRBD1	CASATGNYGYTF
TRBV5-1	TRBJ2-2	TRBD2	CASSSLAGSTGELFF
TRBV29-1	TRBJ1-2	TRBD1	CSVEFLGQEDSVGYTF
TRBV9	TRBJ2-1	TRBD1	CASSPPGQERDILEQFF
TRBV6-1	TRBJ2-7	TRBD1	CASSDAGTGGPAQYF
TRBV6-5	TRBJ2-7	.	CASTLMGGHEQYF
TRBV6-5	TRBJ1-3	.	CASSYSSLAPGNTIYF
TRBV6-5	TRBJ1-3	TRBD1	CASSYRTGENGNTIYF
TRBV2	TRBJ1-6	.	CASSARLSSYNSPLHF
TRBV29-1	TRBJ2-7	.	CSVEAGFEQYF
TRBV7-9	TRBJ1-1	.	CASSSDGGNTEAFF
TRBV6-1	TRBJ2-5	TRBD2	CASSDLAVQRETQYF
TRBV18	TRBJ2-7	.	CASSPAGLSEQYF
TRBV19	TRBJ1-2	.	CASSIGLAGKSHGYTF
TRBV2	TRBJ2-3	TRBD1	CASRPGQGALTQYF
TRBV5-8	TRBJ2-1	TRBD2	CASSLRDGGFYNEQFF
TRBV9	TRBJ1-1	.	CASSVASGMNTEAFF
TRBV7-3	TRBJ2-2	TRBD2	CASSPAGTTGELFF
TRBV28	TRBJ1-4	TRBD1	CASSLTGGTANEKLFF
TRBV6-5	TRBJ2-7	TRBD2	CASSYSSGGSYEQYF